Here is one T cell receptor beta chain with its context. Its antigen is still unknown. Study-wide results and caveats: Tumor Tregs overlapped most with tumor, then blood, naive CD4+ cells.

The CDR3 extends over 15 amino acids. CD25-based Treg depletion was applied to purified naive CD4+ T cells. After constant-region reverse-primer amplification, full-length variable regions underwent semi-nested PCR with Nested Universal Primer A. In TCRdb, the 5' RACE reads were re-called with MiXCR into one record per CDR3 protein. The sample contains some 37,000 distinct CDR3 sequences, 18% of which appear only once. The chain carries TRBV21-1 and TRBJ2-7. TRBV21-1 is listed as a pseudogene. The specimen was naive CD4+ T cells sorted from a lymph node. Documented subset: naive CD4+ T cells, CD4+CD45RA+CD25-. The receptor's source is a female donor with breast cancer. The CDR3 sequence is CASSNGTDGAYEQYF. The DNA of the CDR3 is TGTGCCAGCAGCAATGGCACGGACGGAGCCTACGAGCAGTACTTC.